The 7 T cell receptor beta chains below all came from one sample that was sequenced in a study of Ad26.COV2.S vaccination and SARS-CoV-2 variants (dated by TCRdb to the early 2020s). Library preparation used the immunoSEQ multiplex PCR assay. This immuneACCESS table, as held by TCRdb, lists in-frame sequences with V and J called but not all clones. Of the missing ones, under half trace to an unresolved V gene in checked studies; the others have no known cause. A total of roughly 330,000 clones appear in this sample, about nine tenths of them only once. The top ten hold 5.5% of the sample. The treatment or condition label here, explained by the study, means: around 19 received Ad26.COV2.S at low or high dose, single or two shots; roughly five received placebo; per-sample allocation not given. For vaccine and placebo recipients, the sequenced repertoires came from samples collected on day 63 after the first injection.

The sample here was peripheral blood, taken in a trial of Ad26.COV2.S vaccine versus placebo. The receptor set was obtained from a person between 18 and 65 years old who received the Ad26.COV2.S COVID-19 vaccine or a placebo.

The chain carries TRBV4-3 and TRBJ1-4; D unclear. Germline CDR1 LGHNA, CDR2 YSLEER. V lost 4 bases, J lost 6 bases, and 18 bases lay in between. The CDR3 length is 16 residues. In DNA, the CDR3 is TGCGCCAGCAGCCTAAGAGCACGGCCTGGGGATGAAAAACTGTTTTTT. This encodes CASSLRARPGDEKLFF.

J is TRBJ1-1 and V is TRBV2, with 7 positions matching TRBD1. Germline lookup yields CDR1 SNHLY and CDR2 FYNNEI. V lost 6 bases and J lost 3; bases outside the gene matches: 1. There are 12 residues in the CDR3. The CDR3: CASSRGDTEAFF. CDR3 DNA: TGTGCCAGCAGCAGGGGGGACACTGAAGCTTTCTTT.

The V gene is TRBV19, the J gene TRBJ1-1, with D unclear. Trimming shortened V by 2 bases and J by 0 bases, and 7 bases separated the two germline ends. Germline V gene lookup returns CDR1 LNHDA and CDR2 SQIVND (reference sequence). The CDR3 is 14 amino acids. The CDR3 coding sequence is TGTGCCAGTAGTATAAAGACGATGAACACTGAAGCTTTCTTT. Residues: CASSIKTMNTEAFF. The full variable domain, with the rest looked up from reference TRBV19 and TRBJ1-1, is DGGITQSPKYLFRKEGQNVTLSCEQNLNHDAMYWYRQDPGQGLRLIYYSQIVNDFQKGDIAEGYSVSREKKESFPLTVTSAQKNPTAFYLCASSIKTMNTEAFFGQGTRLTVV.

The V and J genes are TRBV13 and TRBJ2-3; possibly TRBD2 for D (6 bases). The CDR3 consists of 14 residues. Deletions cut 6 bases from V and 1 base from J, with 11 bases between. The germline gives CDR1 PRHDT, CDR2 FYEKMQ (reference sequence). The CDR3 nucleotides read TGTGCCAGCAGAAGCCGCGGGGGCACAGATACGCAGTATTTT. Its translation is CASRSRGGTDTQYF.

The chain uses TRBV3-1 (or the pseudogene TRBV3-2) and TRBJ1-3, with D perhaps matching TRBD1 (5 bases). Germline-derived CDR1 and CDR2 are LGHDT and YNNKEL (reference sequence). CDR3 length equals 11 residues. Trimming removed 0 bases from V and 13 bases from J, with 7 bases in between. The CDR3: CASSQERGIYF. DNA of the CDR3: TGTGCCAGCAGCCAAGAGAGGGGAATATATTTT.

The J gene is TRBJ2-5, the V gene TRBV13; no reliable D call. Trimming cost V 0 bases and J 5 bases, with 10 bases left between them. The CDR3 consists of 14 residues. The germline CDR1 and CDR2 sequences are PRHDT and FYEKMQ (reference sequence). The CDR3, as DNA: TGTGCCAGCAGCTTAGGCCCCGTAGGTGAGACCCAGTACTTC. This sequence encodes CASSLGPVGETQYF.

The gene calls are TRBV15 and TRBJ1-5; TRBD1 aligns across 8 bases. The CDR3 contains 19 residues. Germline lookup yields CDR1 LNHNV and CDR2 YYDKDF (reference sequence). J gave up 4 bases and V 5 bases, and 19 bases lay outside the gene matches. For the CDR3, the DNA is TGTGCCACCAGCTTTGGGGCGGGACAGGATGTGAGGAATAATCAGCCCCAGCATTTT. Translation: CATSFGAGQDVRNNQPQHF.